The 21 T cell receptor beta chains below all came from one sample that was sequenced in a study of blood T cell repertoires in COVID-19. The data were produced by immunoSEQ multiplex PCR, yet TCRdb's version contains in-frame clones alone and is incomplete. The sample gives a few hundred thousand clones, roughly 87% of which show up once; under 1.3% is in the top ten. Sequences were obtained from PBMCs or T cells enriched from blood (not recorded which). The origin of the receptors is a woman in her twenties or thirties who had recovered from COVID-19.

The V gene is TRBV18, the J gene TRBJ2-5; TRBD1 matches 9 bases. CDR1 is KGHSH, CDR2 LQKENI, per germline. V dropped 3 bases and J dropped 5; count of bases not matched to a gene: 7. The CDR3 runs to 15 residues. The CDR3 loop is CASSPSTGGRETQYF. The DNA of the CDR3 is TGTGCCAGCTCACCGTCGACAGGGGGTCGGGAGACCCAGTACTTC.

This clone was detected only a few times. The V and J genes are TRBV19 and TRBJ1-1; maybe TRBD1 (6 bases). Germline assignment: CDR1 LNHDA and CDR2 SQIVND (reference sequence). V was cut by 5 bases and J by 3 bases, with 16 bases left in between. This CDR3 comprises 15 residues. As DNA, the CDR3 is TGTGCCAGTAGTCAGCCACAGGGCGTGTACACTGAAGCTTTCTTT. Its protein is CASSQPQGVYTEAFF.

A word on this clone: The same CDR3 also results from other DNA sequences found in this sample. This sequence joins TRBV18 and TRBJ1-5; 11 bases map to TRBD1. With V trimmed by 3 bases and J by 4 bases, 2 bases remained unmatched. This CDR3 contains 15 residues. CDR1 is KGHSH and CDR2 is LQKENI in the germline V gene. CDR3 sequence reads: CASSPGTGGNQPQHF. CDR3 sequence (DNA): TGTGCCAGCTCACCGGGGACAGGGGGGAATCAGCCCCAGCATTTT.

This chain joins TRBV18 and TRBJ1-1; 7 bases match TRBD1. J gave up 0 bases and V 1 base, and 5 bases lay outside the gene matches. From germline, CDR1 is KGHSH and CDR2 LQKENI. The CDR3 has 16 amino acids. The CDR3 DNA reads as TGTGCCAGCTCACCACGACCGGGACAGATGAACACTGAAGCTTTCTTT. Translating gives CASSPRPGQMNTEAFF.

J is TRBJ2-5 and V is TRBV4-2, with 13 nucleotides matching TRBD2. There are 16 residues in the CDR3. CDR1 and CDR2 (germline): LGHNA, YNFKEQ. The V segment lost 0 bases and the J segment 8 bases; nucleotides outside the gene matches: 6. The DNA of the CDR3 is TGTGCCAGCAGCCAAGATCGCGGACTAGCGGGGGTAACCCAGTACTTC. Translating it yields CASSQDRGLAGVTQYF.

The chain is built from TRBV7-9 and TRBJ1-1; D is unclear. V shed 5 bases and J shed 1 base, with 11 bases lying between them. Germline-derived CDR1 and CDR2 are SEHNR and FQNEAQ (reference sequence). The CDR3 length is 14 residues. The CDR3 loop reads CASSPPLSNTEAFF. In nucleotides, the CDR3 is TGTGCCAGCAGCCCCCCCCTCTCGAACACTGAAGCTTTCTTT.

This clone was seen once. This same CDR3 is encoded by further DNA sequences in the sample. V gene TRBV28 combines with J gene TRBJ2-7; no clear D gene. The V and J ends lost 4 bases and 2 bases respectively, with 3 bases between them. The CDR3 extends over 11 amino acids. Germline CDR1 reads MDHEN; CDR2 reads SYDVKM. Here the CDR3 reads CASSSAYEQYF. Written as DNA, the CDR3 is TGTGCCAGCAGTTCAGCCTACGAGCAGTACTTC.

This chain joins TRBV7-2 and TRBJ1-5; D unclear. The CDR3 has 12 amino acids. Between the trimmed V and J ends, which lost 1 base and 7 bases, there was a span of 5 bases. CDR1 and CDR2 (germline): SGHTA, FQGNSA. CDR3 sequence: CASSLDGQPQHF. For the CDR3, the DNA is TGTGCCAGCAGCTTAGATGGCCAGCCCCAGCATTTT. The full variable domain, with the rest looked up from reference TRBV7-2 and TRBJ1-5, is GAGVSQSPSNKVTEKGKDVELRCDPISGHTALYWYRQSLGQGLEFLIYFQGNSAPDKSGLPSDRFSAERTGGSVSTLTIQRTQQEDSAVYLCASSLDGQPQHFGDGTRLSIL.

The chain links TRBV18 to TRBJ1-5; TRBD1 matches at 11 bases. CDR1 and CDR2 (germline): KGHSH, LQKENI. CDR3 length: 15 residues. J was trimmed by 5 bases and V by 0 bases; bases with no gene match: 0. CDR3 sequence reads: CASSPPGQGDQPQHF. CDR3 in DNA: TGTGCCAGCTCACCACCGGGACAGGGGGATCAGCCCCAGCATTTT.

The chain uses TRBV3-1 (or the pseudogene TRBV3-2) and TRBJ2-5, with D possibly matching TRBD2 (5 bases). The V gene's germline CDR1 is LGHDT and CDR2 YNNKEL (reference sequence). The CDR3 spans 16 residues. V was trimmed by 0 bases and J by 4 bases, leaving 15 bases between them. The CDR3 here is CASSQDCEGRGETQYF. The CDR3 region has the DNA TGTGCCAGCAGCCAAGATTGTGAGGGCCGGGGAGAGACCCAGTACTTC.

This sequence joins TRBV29-1 and TRBJ2-3, with D perhaps TRBD2 (6 bases). The CDR3 is 12 residues long. Trimming removed 4 bases from V and 3 bases from J, with 8 bases in between. Looked up from germline, CDR1 is SQVTM and CDR2 is ANQGSEA. The CDR3 DNA follows: TGCAGCGTTGTGGGGGGAACAGATACGCAGTATTTT. Translated, it gives CSVVGGTDTQYF.

About this clone: The identical CDR3 is also encoded by other nucleotide sequences in the sample. The chain uses TRBV6-5 and TRBJ1-1; 8 bases map to TRBD1. The V gene's germline CDR1 is MNHEY and CDR2 SVGAGI. This CDR3 has 13 residues. The V segment lost 6 bases and the J segment 4 bases; nucleotides outside the gene matches: 4. The CDR3: CASRDRAITEAFF. CDR3 nucleotide sequence: TGTGCCAGCAGGGACAGGGCGATCACTGAAGCTTTCTTT.

The chain has TRBV2 and TRBJ1-1; TRBD1 agrees at 8 bases. Unmatched junction bases numbered 3, after V lost 5 bases and J lost 4 bases. This CDR3 region has 13 residues. CDR1 and CDR2 from the germline V gene are SNHLY and FYNNEI. CDR3 DNA: TGTGCCAGCAGTCCTACAGGGGGCACTGAAGCTTTCTTT. This codes for CASSPTGGTEAFF.

This clone has only a few counts. This chain connects TRBV5-1 to TRBJ1-1, with 8 bases identical to TRBD1. The V gene end was trimmed by 0 bases and the J gene end by 3 bases; junction bases not matched to a gene: 4. In germline, CDR1 is SGHRS, CDR2 YFSETQ. The CDR3 loop spans 15 amino acids. The CDR3 reads CASSLVTGADTEAFF. CDR3 coding DNA: TGCGCCAGCAGCTTGGTGACAGGGGCGGACACTGAAGCTTTCTTT.

The genes are TRBV7-8 and TRBJ2-1, with D possibly TRBD2 on 6 matching bases. This CDR3 comprises 16 residues. The V end was cut by 5 bases, the J end by 0 bases, with 14 bases between. Germline lookup yields CDR1 SGHVS and CDR2 FQNEAQ. The CDR3 DNA sequence: TGTGCCAGCAGCGTACGTGGGGGGATCTCCTACAATGAGCAGTTCTTC. The encoded protein is CASSVRGGISYNEQFF.

Points on this clone: The sample carries other DNA sequences with the same CDR3. The V call is TRBV5-4, the J call TRBJ1-3, with D possibly TRBD1 on 6 matching bases. Germline-derived CDR1 and CDR2 are SGHNT and YYREEE (reference sequence). Trimming removed 0 bases from V and 4 bases from J, with 8 bases in between. This CDR3 is built from 14 residues. The DNA of the CDR3 is TGTGCCAGCAGCTTGGCAGGGGCAGGAAACACCATATATTTT. It yields the protein CASSLAGAGNTIYF.

The chain has TRBV19 and TRBJ1-1; 7 nucleotides align to TRBD1. Trimming cost V 4 bases and J 10 bases; bases outside gene matches: 12. Germline CDR1 LNHDA, CDR2 SQIVND (reference sequence). The CDR3 runs 14 residues. CDR3 sequence (DNA): TGTGCCAGTAGTAGAGGGACAGTTCCTGGTAGAGCTTTCTTT. It encodes CASSRGTVPGRAFF.

The chain couples TRBV12-3 or TRBV12-4 to TRBJ1-4; no definite D call. V was cut by 1 base and J by 8 bases, with 8 bases left in between. The CDR3 runs to 13 residues. CDR3: CASSLVRREKLFF. CDR3 nucleotide sequence: TGTGCCAGCAGTTTAGTCAGGAGGGAAAAACTGTTTTTT.

The chain links TRBV28 to TRBJ1-2, with 8 nucleotides matching TRBD1. This CDR3 has 15 amino acids. Germline V gene data show CDR1 as MDHEN and CDR2 as SYDVKM. The ends lost 5 bases at V and 4 bases at J; junction bases unmatched: 9. The CDR3 here is CASSPGQVSVYGYTF. The CDR3 nucleotides read TGTGCCAGCAGTCCGGGACAGGTGTCTGTCTATGGCTACACCTTC.

V is TRBV5-5 and J is TRBJ1-5; D is possibly TRBD1 (6 bases). The CDR3 extends over 15 amino acids. Trimming took 5 bases from V and 0 from J, leaving 12 bases between them. Germline V lookup: CDR1 SGHKS, CDR2 YYEKEE (reference sequence). The CDR3 nucleotides read TGTGCCAGCAGGTCGGACAGTTATAGCAATCAGCCCCAGCATTTT. It yields the protein CASRSDSYSNQPQHF.

As concerns this clone: Within the sample, other DNA sequences also encode this same CDR3. In nucleotides, the CDR3 is TGTGCCAGCAGCTCGACAGGGAATAATGAAAAACTGTTTTTT. Its protein product is CASSSTGNNEKLFF. This chain links TRBV7-2 with TRBJ1-4; the match to TRBD1 covers 7 bases. Germline V lookup: CDR1 SGHTA, CDR2 FQGNSA. Trimming cost V 4 bases and J 4 bases; bases outside gene matches: 3. There are 14 residues in the CDR3.